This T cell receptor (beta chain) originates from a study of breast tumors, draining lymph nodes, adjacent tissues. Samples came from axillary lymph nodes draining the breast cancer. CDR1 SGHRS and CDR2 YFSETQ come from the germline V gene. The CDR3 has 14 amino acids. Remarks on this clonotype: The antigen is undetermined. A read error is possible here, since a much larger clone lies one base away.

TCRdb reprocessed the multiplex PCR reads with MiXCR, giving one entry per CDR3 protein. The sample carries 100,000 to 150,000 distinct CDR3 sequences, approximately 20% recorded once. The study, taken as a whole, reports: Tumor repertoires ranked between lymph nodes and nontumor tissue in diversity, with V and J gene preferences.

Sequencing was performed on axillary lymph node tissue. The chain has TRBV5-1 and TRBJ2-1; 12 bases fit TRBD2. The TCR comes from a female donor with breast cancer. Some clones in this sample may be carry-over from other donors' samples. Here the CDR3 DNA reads TGCGCCAGCAGGAACCTAGCGGGAGGGCCGGAGCGGTTCTTC. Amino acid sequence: CASRNLAGGPERFF.